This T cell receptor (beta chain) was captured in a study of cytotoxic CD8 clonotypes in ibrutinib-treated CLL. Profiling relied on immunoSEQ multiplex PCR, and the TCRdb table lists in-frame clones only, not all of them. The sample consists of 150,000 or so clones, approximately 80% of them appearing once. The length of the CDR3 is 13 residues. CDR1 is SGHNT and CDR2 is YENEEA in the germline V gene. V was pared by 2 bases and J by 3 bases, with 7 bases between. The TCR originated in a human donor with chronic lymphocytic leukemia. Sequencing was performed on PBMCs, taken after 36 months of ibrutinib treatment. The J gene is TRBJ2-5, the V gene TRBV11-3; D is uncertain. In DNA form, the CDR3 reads TGTGCCAGCAGCTTAATGTCAGAAGAGACCCAGTACTTC. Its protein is CASSLMSEETQYF.